This is a list of T cell receptor beta chains from one sample in a study of T cell clones after liver transplantation. Libraries were prepared by immunoSEQ multiplex PCR; TCRdb keeps only in-frame clonotypes and omits some of them. The top ten hold about 15% of the sample, which has just over 60,000 clones, around 75% seen once. This material consisted of CD4+ T cells from blood, taken before liver transplant. Receptor source: a human donor who received a liver transplant. CDR3s include the opening cysteine and the closing phenylalanine or tryptophan.

J gene: TRBJ2-3
V gene: TRBV5-5
CDR3 length: 18
CDR3 protein: CASSLRWNSGGVGDTQYF

J gene: TRBJ2-5
V gene: TRBV2
CDR3 length: 13
CDR3 protein: CASSGDREKTQYF

J gene: TRBJ2-7
V gene: TRBV14
CDR3 length: 14
CDR3 protein: CASSLQLTSYEQYF

J gene: TRBJ1-5
V gene: TRBV6-1
CDR3 length: 16
CDR3 protein: CASSEIRTGGNQPQHF

J gene: TRBJ1-1
V gene: TRBV5-6
CDR3 length: 15
CDR3 protein: CASRFTGEWNTEAFF

J gene: TRBJ2-5
V gene: TRBV5-3
CDR3 length: 17
CDR3 protein: CARSREVRARFQETQYF

J gene: TRBJ2-1
V gene: TRBV29-1
CDR3 length: 13
CDR3 protein: CSVGTGVGDEQFF

J gene: TRBJ2-3
V gene: TRBV6-5
CDR3 length: 14
CDR3 protein: CASRLTAGVDTQYF

J gene: TRBJ1-1
V gene: TRBV18
CDR3 length: 16
CDR3 protein: CASSSNRQGVNTEAFF

J gene: TRBJ1-4
V gene: TRBV9
CDR3 length: 14
CDR3 protein: CASSEGGTNEKLFF

J gene: TRBJ1-5
V gene: TRBV6-6
CDR3 length: 16
CDR3 protein: CASIAKGQGANQPQHF

J gene: TRBJ1-2
V gene: TRBV18
CDR3 length: 14
CDR3 protein: CASSPGTGEYGYTF

J gene: TRBJ2-7
V gene: TRBV27
CDR3 length: 15
CDR3 protein: CASGRTSGGLGEQYF

J gene: TRBJ2-7
V gene: TRBV6-1
CDR3 length: 14
CDR3 protein: CASSEMQGSNEQYF

J gene: TRBJ2-2
V gene: TRBV5-1
CDR3 length: 15
CDR3 protein: CASRGGQGDTGELFF

J gene: TRBJ2-7
V gene: TRBV5-4
CDR3 length: 15
CDR3 protein: CASSVQQGANYEQYF

J gene: TRBJ2-3
V gene: TRBV29-1
CDR3 length: 15
CDR3 protein: CSVAGTGGVGDTQYF

J gene: TRBJ2-1
V gene: TRBV28
CDR3 length: 15
CDR3 protein: CASSLLAGGGNEQFF

J gene: TRBJ1-4
V gene: TRBV2
CDR3 length: 13
CDR3 protein: CASSAGPGEKLFF

J gene: TRBJ2-2
V gene: TRBV18
CDR3 length: 16
CDR3 protein: CASSPPSGGNTGELFF

J gene: TRBJ1-3
V gene: TRBV28
CDR3 length: 15
CDR3 protein: CASSSPGQFGNTIYF

J gene: TRBJ1-2
V gene: TRBV5-1
CDR3 length: 15
CDR3 protein: CASSLRDQGALGYTF

J gene: TRBJ1-1
V gene: TRBV4-1
CDR3 length: 18
CDR3 protein: CASSQDKPLGALNTEAFF

J gene: TRBJ1-2
V gene: TRBV4-1
CDR3 length: 16
CDR3 protein: CASSQPGTGGHYGYTF

J gene: TRBJ1-5
V gene: TRBV7-2
CDR3 length: 18
CDR3 protein: CASASGPGGIYSNQPQHF

J gene: TRBJ2-3
V gene: TRBV5-6
CDR3 length: 17
CDR3 protein: CASSLGQGLGSTDTQYF

J gene: TRBJ2-5
V gene: TRBV20-1
CDR3 length: 11
CDR3 protein: CSGQTQETQYF

J gene: TRBJ2-3
V gene: TRBV7-9
CDR3 length: 17
CDR3 protein: CASSFGTSGGITDTQYF

J gene: TRBJ2-7
V gene: TRBV29-1
CDR3 length: 16
CDR3 protein: CSVTVRDRPRAYEQYF

J gene: TRBJ2-2
V gene: TRBV19
CDR3 length: 16
CDR3 protein: CASSRMGQRNTGELFF

J gene: TRBJ1-3
V gene: TRBV10-2
CDR3 length: 16
CDR3 protein: CASSESAGSSGNTIYF

J gene: TRBJ1-2
V gene: TRBV7-2
CDR3 length: 14
CDR3 protein: CASSFPQGARGYTF

J gene: TRBJ1-2
V gene: TRBV7-2
CDR3 length: 15
CDR3 protein: CASSLAEGRAYGYTF

J gene: TRBJ1-4
V gene: TRBV7-2
CDR3 length: 15
CDR3 protein: CASSSRTDSNEKLFF

J gene: TRBJ1-6
V gene: TRBV10-3
CDR3 length: 13
CDR3 protein: CASNGQGTSPLHF

J gene: TRBJ2-7
V gene: TRBV11-2
CDR3 length: 13
CDR3 protein: CASSFQGTYEQYF

J gene: TRBJ2-7
V gene: TRBV7-2
CDR3 length: 13
CDR3 protein: CASSLQEGYEQYF

J gene: TRBJ2-7
V gene: TRBV14
CDR3 length: 15
CDR3 protein: CASGPTGLARYEQYF

J gene: TRBJ2-3
V gene: TRBV9
CDR3 length: 15
CDR3 protein: CASSERRTGVDTQYF

J gene: TRBJ2-2
V gene: TRBV15
CDR3 length: 13
CDR3 protein: CATSRGPTGELFF

J gene: TRBJ2-3
V gene: TRBV29-1
CDR3 length: 12
CDR3 protein: CSPRLAADTQYF

J gene: TRBJ2-7
V gene: TRBV5-1
CDR3 length: 13
CDR3 protein: CASGRTGTYEQYF

J gene: TRBJ2-1
V gene: TRBV4-2
CDR3 length: 13
CDR3 protein: CASSQEGRGEQFF

J gene: TRBJ1-2
V gene: TRBV28
CDR3 length: 14
CDR3 protein: CASRTGGFDYGYTF

J gene: TRBJ2-7
V gene: TRBV19
CDR3 length: 16
CDR3 protein: CASSLSTGGRSYEQYF